Listed below are T cell receptor beta chains from one sample, sequenced in a study of long-term antiretroviral therapy in people with HIV. The assay was immunoSEQ multiplex PCR, and TCRdb's table has in-frame clones only and misses some. In the table there are 25,000 to 35,000 clones, roughly 96% of which are singletons. Source: unsorted PBMCs, taken roughly 6.4 years after starting antiretroviral therapy. Every receptor here comes from a young man with HIV. Each CDR3 is given with its conserved first and last residue. Each record gives: D gene, J gene, V gene, clone size, CDR3 protein, CDR3 DNA. A D gene is named only where the DNA matches it firmly. The size entry is marked missing in some rows and otherwise reads once, few, many or a size class.

D gene: NA; J gene: TRBJ2-3; V gene: TRBV4-3; clone size: once; CDR3 protein: CASSQAAFTDTQYF; CDR3 DNA: TGCGCCAGCAGCCAAGCTGCTTTCACAGATACGCAGTATTTT
D gene: TRBD2; J gene: TRBJ2-3; V gene: TRBV5-1; clone size: NA; CDR3 protein: CASSLELAGSTDTQYF; CDR3 DNA: TGCGCCAGCAGCTTGGAGCTAGCGGGTAGCACAGATACGCAGTATTTT
D gene: TRBD2; J gene: TRBJ2-3; V gene: TRBV30; clone size: NA; CDR3 protein: CAWGLVTDTQYF; CDR3 DNA: TGTGCCTGGGGACTAGTCACAGATACGCAGTATTTT
D gene: TRBD1; J gene: TRBJ1-1; V gene: TRBV27; clone size: NA; CDR3 protein: CASRSTGSGSFF; CDR3 DNA: TGTGCCAGCAGGTCGACAGGGTCGGGATCTTTCTTT
D gene: NA; J gene: TRBJ1-4; V gene: TRBV6-6; clone size: NA; CDR3 protein: CATTGAATNEKLFF; CDR3 DNA: TGTGCCACCACGGGGGCGGCAACTAATGAAAAACTGTTTTTT
D gene: NA; J gene: TRBJ2-5; V gene: TRBV5-6; clone size: NA; CDR3 protein: CASSLLLVVGDQETQYF; CDR3 DNA: TGTGCCAGCAGCTTGTTGCTAGTCGTTGGAGACCAAGAGACCCAGTACTTC
D gene: TRBD1; J gene: TRBJ1-1; V gene: TRBV11-2; clone size: NA; CDR3 protein: CASSGDSGEAFF; CDR3 DNA: TGTGCCAGCAGCGGGGACAGCGGGGAAGCTTTCTTT
D gene: TRBD1; J gene: TRBJ1-1; V gene: TRBV27; clone size: once; CDR3 protein: CASSPGQGRGNTEAFF; CDR3 DNA: TGTGCCAGCAGTCCCGGACAGGGCCGGGGGAACACTGAAGCTTTCTTT
D gene: NA; J gene: TRBJ2-1; V gene: TRBV27; clone size: NA; CDR3 protein: CASSLSGHIGSYNEQFF; CDR3 DNA: TGTGCCAGCAGTTTATCGGGGCATATCGGGTCCTACAATGAGCAGTTCTTC
D gene: TRBD2; J gene: TRBJ2-5; V gene: TRBV11-3; clone size: NA; CDR3 protein: CASSFGVGTSGEETQYF; CDR3 DNA: TGTGCCAGCAGCTTTGGCGTCGGGACTAGCGGGGAAGAGACCCAGTACTTC
D gene: TRBD1; J gene: TRBJ2-2; V gene: TRBV5-1; clone size: NA; CDR3 protein: CASSNGDSTGELFF; CDR3 DNA: TGCGCCAGCAGCAACGGGGACAGCACCGGGGAGCTGTTTTTT
D gene: NA; J gene: TRBJ1-4; V gene: TRBV9; clone size: NA; CDR3 protein: CASSGGEDSTEKLFF; CDR3 DNA: TGTGCCAGCAGCGGGGGGGAGGACTCCACCGAAAAACTGTTTTTT
D gene: NA; J gene: TRBJ1-4; V gene: TRBV5-6; clone size: NA; CDR3 protein: CASSLVGGTGEKLFF; CDR3 DNA: TGTGCCAGCAGCTTAGTCGGAGGAACAGGTGAAAAACTGTTTTTT
D gene: NA; J gene: TRBJ1-2; V gene: TRBV30; clone size: NA; CDR3 protein: CAWSVGHRDGYTF; CDR3 DNA: TGTGCCTGGAGTGTGGGCCACAGGGATGGCTACACCTTC
D gene: TRBD2; J gene: TRBJ2-7; V gene: TRBV10-2; clone size: NA; CDR3 protein: CASSEGIAGSHEQYF; CDR3 DNA: TGCGCCAGCAGTGAAGGTATAGCGGGCTCCCACGAGCAGTACTTC
D gene: NA; J gene: TRBJ1-5; V gene: TRBV7-2; clone size: NA; CDR3 protein: CASSLIGGQPQHF; CDR3 DNA: TGTGCCAGCAGCCTCATCGGGGGTCAGCCCCAGCATTTT
D gene: NA; J gene: TRBJ2-1; V gene: TRBV7-6; clone size: NA; CDR3 protein: CASSLQGGSSNEQFF; CDR3 DNA: TGTGCCAGCAGCTTACAGGGAGGAAGCTCCAATGAGCAGTTCTTC
D gene: NA; J gene: TRBJ1-5; V gene: TRBV10-3; clone size: NA; CDR3 protein: CAISEFGSNQPQHF; CDR3 DNA: TGTGCCATCAGTGAGTTCGGCAGCAATCAGCCCCAGCATTTT
D gene: TRBD2; J gene: TRBJ2-2; V gene: TRBV9; clone size: NA; CDR3 protein: CASSVVDSGTGELFF; CDR3 DNA: TGTGCCAGCAGCGTAGTGGATAGCGGGACCGGGGAGCTGTTTTTT
D gene: NA; J gene: TRBJ1-1; V gene: TRBV27; clone size: NA; CDR3 protein: CASWDLLGAFF; CDR3 DNA: TGTGCCAGCTGGGACCTTCTTGGGGCTTTCTTT
D gene: NA; J gene: TRBJ2-7; V gene: TRBV21-1; clone size: NA; CDR3 protein: CASSLTPGLAGGYEQYF; CDR3 DNA: TGTGCCAGCAGCCTAACCCCGGGACTAGCGGGGGGCTACGAGCAGTACTTC
D gene: NA; J gene: TRBJ1-4; V gene: TRBV19; clone size: once; CDR3 protein: CASSVDRSTNEKLFF; CDR3 DNA: TGTGCCAGTAGTGTCGACAGGTCAACTAATGAAAAACTGTTTTTT
D gene: NA; J gene: TRBJ2-1; V gene: TRBV5-6; clone size: NA; CDR3 protein: CASSLAVGGMFF; CDR3 DNA: TGTGCCAGCAGCTTGGCCGTGGGGGGAATGTTCTTC
D gene: NA; J gene: TRBJ1-5; V gene: TRBV6-1; clone size: NA; CDR3 protein: CASSDSQGTQPQHF; CDR3 DNA: TGTGCCAGCAGTGACAGTCAGGGAACCCAGCCCCAGCATTTT
D gene: NA; J gene: TRBJ1-4; V gene: TRBV9; clone size: NA; CDR3 protein: CASSGSLFRAGEKLFF; CDR3 DNA: TGTGCCAGCAGCGGAAGCCTCTTCAGGGCAGGAGAAAAACTGTTTTTT
D gene: NA; J gene: TRBJ2-7; V gene: TRBV19; clone size: NA; CDR3 protein: CASSEQGGLYEQYF; CDR3 DNA: TGTGCCAGTAGCGAGCAGGGGGGGCTGTACGAGCAGTACTTC
D gene: TRBD1; J gene: TRBJ1-2; V gene: TRBV6-5; clone size: NA; CDR3 protein: CASSWDRAHGYTF; CDR3 DNA: TGTGCCAGCAGTTGGGACAGGGCCCATGGCTACACCTTC